These T cell receptor beta chains were read from a single sample in a study of T-cell reconstitution after alpha-beta-depleted transplantation in children. TCRdb reanalysed the PCR reads using MiXCR and keeps one entry per CDR3 protein. Of around 240,000 distinct CDR3 sequences listed, just under 8.5% were seen once; the top ten hold just under 6.5%. The material sequenced was PBMCs, mostly from graft donor cells, taken 180 days after TCRalphabeta/CD19-depleted stem cell transplant. Every receptor here comes from a male patient younger than 18 who had a stem cell transplant for acute lymphoblastic leukemia, so the T cells may come from the graft donor. Each CDR3 is given with its conserved first and last residue. A D gene is named only where the DNA matches it firmly. Expanded clones get a size class; other rows say once, few or many, or leave the size out.

size: many
V: TRBV4-3
D: -
J: TRBJ1-5
CDR3: CASSQEVGLPQHF
DNA: TGCGCCAGCAGCCAAGAAGTCGGACTGCCCCAGCATTTT

size: many
V: TRBV25-1
D: -
J: TRBJ1-2
CDR3: CASSEYRYGYTF
DNA: TGTGCCAGCAGTGAATATCGGTATGGCTACACCTTC

size: many
V: TRBV4-3
D: -
J: TRBJ2-5
CDR3: CASSQAPGHLQETQYF
DNA: TGCGCCAGCAGCCAAGCTCCGGGACACCTCCAAGAGACCCAGTACTTC

size: few
V: TRBV4-2
D: -
J: TRBJ1-1
CDR3: CASSQDRRQIMNTEAFF
DNA: TGTGCCAGCAGCCAAGATAGGAGACAGATAATGAACACTGAAGCTTTCTTT

size: many
V: TRBV5-1
D: -
J: TRBJ2-7
CDR3: CASSTGRSYEQYF
DNA: TGCGCCAGCAGTACGGGACGTTCCTACGAGCAGTACTTC

size: many
V: TRBV7-7
D: TRBD2
J: TRBJ2-5
CDR3: CASSPPAGGGETQYF
DNA: TGTGCTAGCAGCCCTCCGGCGGGAGGGGGAGAGACCCAGTACTTC

size: many
V: TRBV28
D: TRBD2
J: TRBJ2-1
CDR3: CASSPSTGTSGRTSSYNEQFF
DNA: TGTGCCAGCAGTCCTTCAACCGGGACTAGCGGGAGGACTAGCTCCTACAATGAGCAGTTCTTC

size: many
V: TRBV5-1
D: -
J: TRBJ1-2
CDR3: CASSLDWGDYGYTF
DNA: TGCGCCAGCAGCTTGGATTGGGGCGACTATGGCTACACCTTC

size: many
V: TRBV20-1
D: -
J: TRBJ1-4
CDR3: CSANENEKLFF
DNA: TGCAGTGCTAACGAAAATGAAAAACTGTTTTTT

size: many
V: TRBV5-1
D: TRBD2
J: TRBJ2-7
CDR3: CASSRGTSGYYEQYF
DNA: TGCGCCAGCAGCCGCGGGACTAGCGGCTACTACGAGCAGTACTTC

size: -
V: TRBV12-5
D: TRBD1
J: TRBJ2-3
CDR3: CASGSSGTGIPPSTDTQYF
DNA: TGTGCTAGTGGCTCCTCCGGGACAGGGATCCCTCCTAGCACAGATACGCAGTATTTT

size: many
V: TRBV10-3
D: TRBD2
J: TRBJ2-1
CDR3: CAISRLAGLREQFF
DNA: TGTGCCATCTCACGACTAGCGGGATTGAGGGAGCAGTTCTTC

size: many
V: TRBV5-6
D: TRBD2
J: TRBJ2-7
CDR3: CASSAPTGTRGFQQYF
DNA: TGTGCCAGCAGCGCCCCAACCGGGACTAGGGGGTTTCAGCAGTACTTC

size: many
V: TRBV20-1
D: -
J: TRBJ2-7
CDR3: CSANRAPPGSTYEQYF
DNA: TGCAGTGCTAACCGAGCCCCACCGGGGTCGACCTACGAGCAGTACTTC

size: many
V: TRBV11-2
D: -
J: TRBJ1-1
CDR3: CASSRPGGTEAFF
DNA: TGTGCCAGCAGCCGACCGGGGGGCACTGAAGCTTTCTTT

size: many
V: TRBV6-2/TRBV6-3
D: -
J: TRBJ2-3
CDR3: CASRSGTLDTQYF
DNA: TGTGCCAGCAGGTCCGGGACTTTGGATACGCAGTATTTT

size: many
V: TRBV20-1
D: -
J: TRBJ2-5
CDR3: CSATPNSPGTQYF
DNA: TGCAGTGCTACCCCGAACAGCCCGGGAACCCAGTACTTC

size: many
V: TRBV18
D: -
J: TRBJ2-2
CDR3: CASSPGLTGELFF
DNA: TGTGCCAGCTCACCAGGCCTCACCGGGGAGCTGTTTTTT

size: many
V: TRBV5-1
D: TRBD1
J: TRBJ2-2
CDR3: CASSLGPPGTANTGELFF
DNA: TGCGCCAGCAGCTTGGGGCCCCCCGGGACAGCTAACACCGGGGAGCTGTTTTTT

size: -
V: TRBV5-4
D: -
J: TRBJ2-2
CDR3: CASSGEVNTGELFF
DNA: TGTGCCAGCAGCGGGGAGGTGAACACCGGGGAGCTGTTTTTT

size: many
V: TRBV6-1
D: -
J: TRBJ2-7
CDR3: CASSKMGGSYEQYF
DNA: TGTGCCAGCAGTAAAATGGGAGGCTCCTACGAGCAGTACTTC

size: many
V: TRBV11-2
D: TRBD2
J: TRBJ2-7
CDR3: CASRAFGGGSGEQYF
DNA: TGTGCCAGCAGGGCCTTTGGCGGCGGGAGCGGCGAGCAGTACTTC

size: many
V: TRBV11-1
D: TRBD2
J: TRBJ2-1
CDR3: CASSRTSGGYHEQFF
DNA: TGTGCCAGCAGCCGAACTAGCGGGGGATACCATGAGCAGTTCTTC

size: -
V: TRBV10-3
D: -
J: TRBJ2-7
CDR3: CAITRGTHHEQYF
DNA: TGTGCCATCACGCGGGGAACCCACCACGAGCAGTACTTC

size: many
V: TRBV15
D: -
J: TRBJ1-1
CDR3: CATSREEGVAFF
DNA: TGTGCCACCAGCAGAGAGGAGGGGGTAGCTTTCTTT

size: few
V: TRBV10-3
D: -
J: TRBJ1-2
CDR3: CAISESSSGQGYTF
DNA: TGTGCCATCAGTGAGTCGAGCTCCGGTCAGGGCTACACCTTC

size: many
V: TRBV9
D: TRBD1
J: TRBJ2-7
CDR3: CASSVAGQGAYEQYF
DNA: TGTGCCAGCAGCGTAGCCGGACAGGGAGCCTACGAGCAGTACTTC

size: many
V: TRBV10-3
D: TRBD1
J: TRBJ1-1
CDR3: CAISEVRGSNTEAFF
DNA: TGTGCCATCAGCGAGGTCAGGGGGTCGAACACTGAAGCTTTCTTT

size: few
V: TRBV6-5
D: -
J: TRBJ1-3
CDR3: CASSLGGGSSGNTIYF
DNA: TGTGCCAGCAGTCTCGGGGGGGGGTCCTCTGGAAACACCATATATTTT

size: -
V: TRBV4-3
D: -
J: TRBJ1-4
CDR3: CASSQDLGAQSEKLFF
DNA: TGCGCCAGCAGCCAAGATTTGGGGGCGCAGAGTGAAAAACTGTTTTTT

size: many
V: TRBV15
D: TRBD2
J: TRBJ2-5
CDR3: CATQRDFQETQYF
DNA: TGTGCCACACAGCGGGACTTCCAAGAGACCCAGTACTTC

size: many
V: TRBV12-3/TRBV12-4
D: -
J: TRBJ2-7
CDR3: CASREASLDEQYF
DNA: TGTGCCAGCAGGGAAGCTAGTTTGGACGAGCAGTACTTC

size: many
V: TRBV5-5
D: -
J: TRBJ2-3
CDR3: CASSVFGDRPTDTQYF
DNA: TGTGCCAGCAGCGTGTTCGGGGACCGACCCACAGATACGCAGTATTTT

size: -
V: TRBV20-1
D: TRBD1
J: TRBJ2-6
CDR3: CCARDGTGFYSGANVLTF
DNA: TGCTGTGCTAGAGATGGGACAGGGTTTTACTCTGGGGCCAACGTCCTGACTTTC

size: many
V: TRBV9
D: -
J: TRBJ2-1
CDR3: CASSVQGPGFNEQFF
DNA: TGTGCCAGCAGCGTACAGGGGCCAGGGTTTAATGAGCAGTTCTTC

size: -
V: TRBV6-5
D: -
J: TRBJ2-3
CDR3: CASSYSTGPGTDTQYF
DNA: TGTGCCAGCAGTTACTCGACCGGTCCGGGCACAGATACGCAGTATTTT

size: many
V: TRBV3-1
D: -
J: TRBJ2-7
CDR3: CASSPTRTLTYEQYF
DNA: TGTGCCAGCAGCCCAACGCGGACTCTAACCTACGAGCAGTACTTC

size: -
V: TRBV20-1
D: -
J: TRBJ2-7
CDR3: CSARVVGWDPRAYEQYF
DNA: TGCAGTGCTAGAGTAGTTGGGTGGGACCCCCGAGCCTACGAGCAGTACTTC

size: many
V: TRBV12-3/TRBV12-4
D: TRBD1
J: TRBJ2-1
CDR3: CASSLRQGLFF
DNA: TGTGCCAGCAGTTTACGACAGGGCCTGTTCTTC

size: many
V: TRBV24-1
D: -
J: TRBJ2-2
CDR3: CATSDPGEHTGELFF
DNA: TGTGCCACCAGTGATCCGGGGGAACACACCGGGGAGCTGTTTTTT

size: many
V: TRBV7-2
D: -
J: TRBJ2-7
CDR3: CASSLRGTYSNYEQYF
DNA: TGTGCCAGCAGCTTAAGGGGGACTTATAGCAACTACGAGCAGTACTTC

size: many
V: TRBV29-1
D: -
J: TRBJ1-2
CDR3: CSVEAAGSGYTF
DNA: TGCAGCGTTGAAGCGGCAGGATCTGGCTACACCTTC

size: -
V: TRBV2
D: -
J: TRBJ2-1
CDR3: CASGDRREHNEQFF
DNA: TGTGCCAGCGGGGACCGGAGGGAACACAATGAGCAGTTCTTC

size: many
V: TRBV6-5
D: TRBD1
J: TRBJ2-1
CDR3: CATARTGTGSYNEQFF
DNA: TGTGCCACCGCCCGCACCGGGACAGGCTCCTACAATGAGCAGTTCTTC

size: many
V: TRBV20-1
D: -
J: TRBJ1-2
CDR3: CSARDRTAIHLNYGYTF
DNA: TGCAGTGCTAGAGATCGGACAGCCATTCACTTAAACTATGGCTACACCTTC

size: many
V: TRBV9
D: -
J: TRBJ2-2
CDR3: CASSDANTGELFF
DNA: TGTGCCAGCAGCGACGCGAACACCGGGGAGCTGTTTTTT

size: many
V: TRBV10-3
D: -
J: TRBJ2-7
CDR3: CAIKAQGLYEQYF
DNA: TGTGCCATCAAAGCCCAGGGCCTCTACGAGCAGTACTTC